The 5 T cell receptor beta chains in this list originate from one sample, sequenced in a study of shared clonotypes between healthy human individuals. Profiling relied on immunoSEQ multiplex PCR, and the TCRdb table lists in-frame clones only, not all of them. This repertoire shows 2,500,000 or so clones, roughly 92% found once; its top ten account for under 0.15%. The sequenced sample was naive CD4+ T cells sorted from blood. Subset described: CD45RA+ positively selected. These receptors originate from a man aged 18-30 years in good health.

The chain recombines TRBV2 with TRBJ2-1, with D maybe TRBD2 (6 bases). Trimming took off 6 bases at V and 6 bases at J, with 9 bases between the two ends. This CDR3 region has 12 residues. Germline lookup yields CDR1 SNHLY and CDR2 FYNNEI. The CDR3 DNA follows: TGTGCCAGCAGCCCGACTAGCAATGAGCAGTTCTTC. It specifies CASSPTSNEQFF.

V usage is TRBV5-6 and J usage is TRBJ2-7; 11 bases match TRBD1. This CDR3 comprises 14 residues. The V gene's germline CDR1 is SGHDT and CDR2 YYEEEE. Losses at the gene ends were 4 bases for V and 7 bases for J; bases not matched to a gene: 7. CDR3 nucleotide sequence: TGTGCCAGCAGCAAGGACAGGGGGCAAGGGGAGCAGTACTTC. This translates into CASSKDRGQGEQYF.

V gene TRBV15 combines with J gene TRBJ1-3; D gene unclear. V was clipped by 5 bases and J by 1 base, with 15 bases between them. The CDR3 consists of 16 residues. The germline V gene has CDR1 LNHNV and CDR2 YYDKDF (reference sequence). The CDR3 reads CATSPRRGNSGNTIYF. The CDR3 DNA reads TGTGCCACCAGCCCTAGGCGTGGAAATTCTGGAAACACCATATATTTT.

V gene TRBV30 combines with J gene TRBJ2-1; 9 positions agree with TRBD2. Looked up from germline, CDR1 is GTSNPN and CDR2 is SVGIG (reference sequence). Germline trimming cut 1 base from V and 5 bases from J; bases unmatched to any gene: 12. CDR3 length: 17 amino acids. The CDR3 here is CAWSGRQREVPHNEQFF. CDR3 in DNA: TGTGCCTGGAGTGGGCGACAGCGGGAGGTACCACACAATGAGCAGTTCTTC.

Note on this clone: Other DNA sequences from this sample encode an identical CDR3 as well. The chain recombines TRBV10-3 with TRBJ2-2; no clear D gene. Trimming took 6 bases from V and 6 from J, leaving 5 bases between them. Germline V gene sequence: CDR1 ENHRY, CDR2 SYGVKD. The CDR3 extends over 11 amino acids. This chain's CDR3 is CAIRGSGELFF. The DNA of the CDR3 is TGTGCCATCAGGGGGTCCGGGGAGCTGTTTTTT.